This TCR beta chain was retrieved from a study of identical twins. TCRdb passed the 5' RACE reads through MiXCR, listing each CDR3 protein once. This table holds fewer than 900,000 distinct CDR3 sequences, less than 25% found once. CDR1 MNHEY and CDR2 SVGEGT come from the germline V gene. The CDR3 consists of 20 residues. Trimming left V 0 bases short and J 0 bases short, with 20 bases between. These data were likewise used in another study, on T cells expressing NK-cell markers.

This receptor was taken from a woman aged 18-30 years in good health. The V gene is TRBV6-2 or TRBV6-3, the J gene TRBJ2-2; D gene unclear. The sample consisted of PBMCs. The CDR3 protein is CASSYSTPRIITANTGELFF. In DNA, the CDR3 is TGTGCCAGCAGTTACTCGACACCCAGAATAATAACCGCGAACACCGGGGAGCTGTTTTTT.